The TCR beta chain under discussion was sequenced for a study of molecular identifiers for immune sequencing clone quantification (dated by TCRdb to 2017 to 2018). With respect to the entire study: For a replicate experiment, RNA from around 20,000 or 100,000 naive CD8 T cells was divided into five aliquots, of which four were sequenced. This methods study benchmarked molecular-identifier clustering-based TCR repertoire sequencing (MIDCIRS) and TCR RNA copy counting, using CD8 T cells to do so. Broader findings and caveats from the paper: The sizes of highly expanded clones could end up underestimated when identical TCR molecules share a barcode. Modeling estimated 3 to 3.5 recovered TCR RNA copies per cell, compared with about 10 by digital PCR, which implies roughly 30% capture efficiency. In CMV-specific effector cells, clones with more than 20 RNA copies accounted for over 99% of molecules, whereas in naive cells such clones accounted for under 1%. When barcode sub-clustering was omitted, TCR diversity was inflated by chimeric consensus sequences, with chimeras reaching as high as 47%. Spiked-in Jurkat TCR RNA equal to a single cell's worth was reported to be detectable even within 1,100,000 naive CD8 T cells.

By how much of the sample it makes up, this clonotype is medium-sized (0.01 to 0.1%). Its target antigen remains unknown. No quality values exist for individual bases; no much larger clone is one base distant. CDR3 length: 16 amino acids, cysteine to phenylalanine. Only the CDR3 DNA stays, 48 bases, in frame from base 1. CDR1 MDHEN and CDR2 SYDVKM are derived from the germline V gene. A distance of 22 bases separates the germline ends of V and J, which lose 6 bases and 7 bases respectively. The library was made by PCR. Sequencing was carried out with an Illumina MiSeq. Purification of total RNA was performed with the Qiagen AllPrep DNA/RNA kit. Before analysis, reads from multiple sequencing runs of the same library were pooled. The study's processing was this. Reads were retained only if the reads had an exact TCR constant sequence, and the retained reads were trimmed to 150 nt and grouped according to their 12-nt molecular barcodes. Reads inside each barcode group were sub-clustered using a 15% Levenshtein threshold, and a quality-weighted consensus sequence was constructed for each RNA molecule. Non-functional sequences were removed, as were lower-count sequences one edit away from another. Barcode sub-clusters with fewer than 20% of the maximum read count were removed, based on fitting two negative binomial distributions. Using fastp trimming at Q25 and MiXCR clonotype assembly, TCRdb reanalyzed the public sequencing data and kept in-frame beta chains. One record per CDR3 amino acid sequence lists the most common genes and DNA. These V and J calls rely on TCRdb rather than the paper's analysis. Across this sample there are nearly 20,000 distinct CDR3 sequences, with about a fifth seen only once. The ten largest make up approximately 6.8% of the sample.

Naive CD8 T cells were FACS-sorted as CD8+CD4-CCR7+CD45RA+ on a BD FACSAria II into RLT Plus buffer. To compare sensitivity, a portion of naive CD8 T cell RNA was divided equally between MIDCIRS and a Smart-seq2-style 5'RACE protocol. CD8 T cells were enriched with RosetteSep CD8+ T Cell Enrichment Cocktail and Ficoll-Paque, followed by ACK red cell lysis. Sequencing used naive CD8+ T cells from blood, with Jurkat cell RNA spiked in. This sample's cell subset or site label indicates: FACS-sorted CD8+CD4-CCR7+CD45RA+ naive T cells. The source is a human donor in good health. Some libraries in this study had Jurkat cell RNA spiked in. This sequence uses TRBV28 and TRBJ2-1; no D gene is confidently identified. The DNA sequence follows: TGTGCCAGCAGCCCCCTGGCGAGCCGAGGTCGTAATGAGCAGTTCTTC. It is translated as CASSPLASRGRNEQFF. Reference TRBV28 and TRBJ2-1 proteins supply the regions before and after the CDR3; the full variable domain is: DVKVTQSSRYLVKRTGEKVFLECVQDMDHENMFWYRQDPGLGLRLIYFSYDVKMKEKGDIPEGYSVSREKKERFSLILESASTNQTSMYLCASSPLASRGRNEQFFGPGTRLTVL.